Only one count was recorded for the clone carrying this T cell receptor (beta chain). TCRdb's copy holds only in-frame clones and misses some; the assay was immunoSEQ multiplex PCR. The sample lists fewer than 200,000 clones; roughly 93% were seen once. Seattle enrolled patients during active infection and tracked them longitudinally. Germline CDR1 SGHRS, CDR2 YFSETQ. V was pared by 0 bases and J by 2 bases, with 11 bases between. CDR3 length equals 15 residues. This sample was included in a study of blood T cell repertoires in COVID-19. At the level of the study: The United States, Italy and Spain were the sources of the acute and convalescent COVID-19 samples.

J is TRBJ1-2 and V is TRBV5-1; tentatively, D is TRBD1 (5 bases). This clonotype originated in a man in his late teens or twenties with COVID-19, enrolled during active disease. Material: peripheral blood. The CDR3 nucleotides are TGCGCCAGCAGCTTGGCCTCGGGGGAGAACTATGGCTACACCTTC. Protein: CASSLASGENYGYTF.